Detailed here is one T cell receptor beta chain. This clone has just a few counts. Its antigen is currently not known. No much larger clonotype is one base removed from it; base qualities were not supplied. This entry comes from a study of T cell responses to AZD1222 COVID-19 vaccine (dated by TCRdb to about 2021). Study-wide context: Because spike-specific TCR depth and breadth did not differ between the two schedules, AZD1222 recipients who got a second dose at roughly 4 weeks were pooled with those who got a second dose at roughly 12 weeks. A total of approximately 240 trial participants underwent TCR sequencing, of whom about 200 received two doses of AZD1222 and some 25 received two doses of the MenACWY control vaccine. Enrollment into the trials was organized by age into subgroups of 18-55, 56-69 and 70-plus years, and those subgroups contained roughly 140, 27 and 60 TCR-sequenced participants, respectively.

The full study reports these points: Most participants were white British and females outnumbered males, and the authors suggested that clonal diversity may have been underestimated. CD4 TCRs associated with the vaccine covered the entire spike protein, and the dominant responses were in regions 160-218 and 743-854. Because no day 14 peak-response samples were available, the repertoires could be characterized only after the peak T cell response. Reportedly, close to half of the unique spike-specific TCRs recognized epitopes lying outside the regions that are mutated in the B.1.351 and B.1.1.7 variants. The 56-69-year group was small, and its depth increase did not reach significance, likely because of low power. A significant rise in spike-specific TCR breadth and depth was observed after two AZD1222 doses relative to day 0 and relative to MenACWY recipients. Conclusions about previously exposed vaccinees are limited, since just five or six AZD1222 recipients were seropositive for SARS-CoV-2 at baseline.

In the paper's terms, the time point label means: baseline before first vaccination. Vaccinee samples were obtained from the UK trials COV001 and COV002, which included a single-blind randomized controlled phase 2/3 trial of AZD1222 (ChAdOx1 nCoV-19) in healthy adults. For TCRbeta chain sequencing, PBMC samples were collected from trial participants at day 0 and at day 28 after the second dose. The CDR3 regions of human TCRbeta chains were subjected to immunosequencing. The original pipeline was this. TCRs in the repertoires were compared against a reference library of SARS-CoV-2-specific TCRs that had been generated with the MIRA antigen-specificity platform. Breadth was defined as the fraction of unique TCRs that were SARS-CoV-2-associated, and depth was defined as the fraction of total T cells that were SARS-CoV-2-associated. Using the MIRA data, each spike-specific TCR was mapped to the spike region that the TCR reacts to and placed in a CD4 or CD8 class. Log10-transformed breadth and depth values were compared by one-way ANOVA with Sidak's multiple comparisons tests. In TCRdb, the immuneACCESS table is reduced to in-frame sequences with V and J assigned. These tables do not hold every clone; where another copy was compared, an unresolved V gene accounts for under half, and the others remain unexplained. The V and J calls and clone size come from that table; D and trimming were worked out from the DNA. In all, the sample holds tens of thousands of clones, and 90% of those were seen once. Around 3% of the sample is taken by the ten largest.

Here the sequenced sample was peripheral blood, taken on day 0 of AZD1222 vaccination. The clonotype originates from an adult in good health.

The nucleotides read TGTGCCAGCAGTGAAGTGACAGGGGCTTCCTACGAGCAGTACTTC. This yields the protein CASSEVTGASYEQYF. The chain couples TRBV6-1 to TRBJ2-7; 8 junctional bases match TRBD1. Trimmed from V: 1 base; trimmed from J: 1 base; junction bases lacking a gene match: 3. The CDR3 contains 15 residues, cysteine and phenylalanine counted. The CDR3 DNA has 45 bases and is translated from base 1. The CDR1 and CDR2 encoded by the germline V gene are MNHNS and SASEGT.